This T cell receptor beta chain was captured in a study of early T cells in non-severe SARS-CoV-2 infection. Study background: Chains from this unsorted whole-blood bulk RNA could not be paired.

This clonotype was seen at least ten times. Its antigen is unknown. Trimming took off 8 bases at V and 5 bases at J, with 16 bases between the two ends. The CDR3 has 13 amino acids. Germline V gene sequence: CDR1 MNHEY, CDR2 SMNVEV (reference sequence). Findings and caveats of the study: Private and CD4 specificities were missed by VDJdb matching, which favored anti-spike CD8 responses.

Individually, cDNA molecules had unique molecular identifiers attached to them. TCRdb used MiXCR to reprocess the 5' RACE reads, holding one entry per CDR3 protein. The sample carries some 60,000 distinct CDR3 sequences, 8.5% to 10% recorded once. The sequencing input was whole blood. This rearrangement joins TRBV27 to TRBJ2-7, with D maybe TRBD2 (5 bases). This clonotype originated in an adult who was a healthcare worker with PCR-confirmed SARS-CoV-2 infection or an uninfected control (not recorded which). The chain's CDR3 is CASSTLGSHEQYF. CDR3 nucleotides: TGTGCCAGCTCGACCCTAGGGAGCCACGAGCAGTACTTC.